One sample yielded the 10 T cell receptor beta chains listed below, sequenced in a study of OX40 agonist ivuxolimab in advanced cancers. Only in-frame clones appear in the TCRdb table, and some are missing; sequencing was by immunoSEQ multiplex PCR. The sample records about 51,000 clones, about nine tenths being singletons. The input for sequencing was CD4+ or CD8+ T cells sorted from blood, taken in a trial of the OX40 agonist ivuxolimab. The receptors derive from an adult with an advanced solid tumor such as melanoma, head and neck, liver or kidney cancer.

V gene TRBV9 combines with J gene TRBJ1-1, with D possibly TRBD1 on 5 matching bases. The CDR3 sequence is 14 residues long. Trimming removed 0 bases at V and 6 bases at J, with 12 bases between. Germline CDR1 is SGDLS and CDR2 is YYNGEE. CDR3 sequence: CASSVVASGAEAFF. Written as DNA, the CDR3 is TGTGCCAGCAGCGTAGTTGCCTCGGGGGCTGAAGCTTTCTTT.

The sample holds one count of this clone. This chain uses TRBV5-1 with TRBJ2-7; D gene uncertain. The CDR3 has 14 amino acids. Trimming cost V 4 bases and J 2 bases, with 13 bases left between them. Germline CDR1 is SGHRS and CDR2 is YFSETQ. CDR3 amino acids: CASSPIGQPYEQYF. The CDR3 nucleotides read TGCGCCAGCAGCCCAATAGGGCAGCCCTACGAGCAGTACTTC.

This clone was seen just once. V usage is TRBV6-5 and J usage is TRBJ2-1; TRBD2 aligns across 8 bases. V lost 7 bases and J lost 0; bases outside the gene matches: 2. This CDR3 is 14 amino acids long. Germline-derived CDR1 and CDR2 are MNHEY and SVGAGI. CDR3 DNA: TGTGCCAGCAAAGCGGGAGTCTCCTACAATGAGCAGTTCTTC. Translation gives CASKAGVSYNEQFF.

This chain joins TRBV6-5 and TRBJ2-7; TRBD1 aligns across 8 bases. V lost 6 bases, J lost 2 bases, and 9 bases stayed unmatched. CDR1 is MNHEY and CDR2 is SVGAGI in the germline V gene. The CDR3 spans 15 residues. The chain's CDR3 is CASRDHGTGTYEQYF. DNA for the CDR3: TGTGCCAGCAGGGACCACGGGACAGGAACCTACGAGCAGTACTTC.

The chain couples TRBV29-1 to TRBJ1-1; tentatively, D is TRBD1 (5 bases). Trimming removed 6 bases from V and 2 bases from J, with 7 bases in between. This CDR3 has 11 amino acids. Per the germline V gene, CDR1 is SQVTM and CDR2 is ANQGSEA. The CDR3 loop is CSVQGNTEAFF. In DNA form, the CDR3 reads TGCAGCGTCCAGGGAAACACTGAAGCTTTCTTT. The variable domain in full, completed from reference TRBV29-1 and TRBJ1-1, reads SAVISQKPSRDICQRGTSLTIQCQVDSQVTMMFWYRQQPGQSLTLIATANQGSEATYESGFVIDKFPISRPNLTFSTLTVSNMSPEDSSIYLCSVQGNTEAFFGQGTRLTVV.

The rearrangement links TRBV6-5 to TRBJ1-5, with a tentative D call TRBD1 (6 bases). V was clipped by 6 bases and J by 2 bases, with 11 bases between them. CDR1 is MNHEY and CDR2 is SVGAGI in the germline V gene. The CDR3 spans 14 residues. CDR3 in DNA: TGTGCCAGCAGAAGGGGGGTTGGCAATCAGCCCCAGCATTTT. Protein: CASRRGVGNQPQHF.

This clone is a singleton in its sample. The J gene is TRBJ1-1, the V gene TRBV9; 9 bases map to TRBD1. V was pared by 4 bases and J by 11 bases, with 15 bases of the junction left unmatched. This CDR3 is 15 amino acids long. CDR1 SGDLS and CDR2 YYNGEE come from the germline V gene. The CDR3 sequence: CASSSDPGQGERAFF. The DNA of the CDR3 is TGTGCCAGCAGCTCGGACCCGGGACAGGGTGAAAGGGCTTTCTTT.

The count of this clone is one. V gene TRBV28 combines with J gene TRBJ2-7; D is uncertain. From germline, CDR1 is MDHEN and CDR2 SYDVKM. V lost 4 bases and J 1 base, leaving 8 bases between the germline ends. The CDR3 contains 13 residues. The CDR3 spells CASSSGPSYEQYF. The CDR3 nucleotides are TGTGCCAGCAGTTCCGGCCCTTCCTACGAGCAGTACTTC. The full variable domain, in which reference TRBV28 and TRBJ2-7 provide the parts outside the CDR3, is DVKVTQSSRYLVKRTGEKVFLECVQDMDHENMFWYRQDPGLGLRLIYFSYDVKMKEKGDIPEGYSVSREKKERFSLILESASTNQTSMYLCASSSGPSYEQYFGPGTRLTVT.

The CDR3 DNA is TGTGCCAGCAGCCGGACTAGTAAGGGCGGCGGGGAGCTGTTTTTT. It encodes CASSRTSKGGGELFF. The chain carries TRBV7-3 and TRBJ2-2; TRBD2 agrees at 7 bases. Looked up from germline, CDR1 is SGHTA and CDR2 is FQGTGA. This CDR3 is 15 amino acids long. J lost 7 bases, V lost 5 bases, and 10 bases had no gene match.

The chain joins TRBV28 to TRBJ1-1; 9 bases are a match to TRBD1. J was trimmed by 0 bases and V by 3 bases; bases with no gene match: 11. This CDR3 is built from 18 residues. Germline-derived CDR1 and CDR2 are MDHEN and SYDVKM. As DNA, the CDR3 is TGTGCCAGCAGTTTCTATAATCTCCGGGACAGGGTGAACACTGAAGCTTTCTTT. Amino acid sequence: CASSFYNLRDRVNTEAFF.